Below, 19 T cell receptor beta chains from the same sample are listed, as sequenced in a study of T cells of healthy individuals. Using its own MiXCR run on the 5' RACE reads, TCRdb lists one record per CDR3 protein. The sample has about 60,000 distinct CDR3 sequences; roughly 16% are singletons. The receptors shown here come from a human donor in good health.

This clonotype has only a few counts. The V call is TRBV28, the J call TRBJ1-2, with a tentative D call TRBD1 (6 bases). CDR3 length equals 14 residues. The germline CDR1 and CDR2 sequences are MDHEN and SYDVKM. V gave up 6 bases and J gave up 2 bases, with 13 bases separating them. CDR3 DNA sequence: TGTGCCAGCAGGACTCCCACAGGGAACTATGGCTACACCTTC. Its protein product is CASRTPTGNYGYTF.

The chain joins TRBV7-2 to TRBJ2-5, with unresolved D. This CDR3 comprises 15 residues. The ends were cut back, 3 bases at V and 5 bases at J, with 16 bases in the middle. In germline, CDR1 is SGHTA, CDR2 FQGNSA. CDR3 nucleotides: TGTGCCAGCAGCTTCGGACGAGGCGCCGGGGAGACCCAGTACTTC. It codes for CASSFGRGAGETQYF.

The chain employs TRBV18 and TRBJ2-5, with 8 positions matching TRBD2. The CDR3 contains 13 residues. V shed 5 bases, J shed 5 bases, and the junction held 4 bases outside the gene matches. Germline V gives CDR1 KGHSH, CDR2 LQKENI. In DNA, the CDR3 is TGTGCCAGCTCAGGCGGGGGGCCGGAGACCCAGTACTTC. Protein: CASSGGGPETQYF.

The chain links TRBV20-1 to TRBJ2-1, with D maybe TRBD2 (5 bases). V lost 6 bases and J lost 5, with 8 bases in between. The CDR3 totals 11 residues. Germline V lookup: CDR1 DFQATT, CDR2 SNEGSKA (reference sequence). Written as DNA, the CDR3 is TGCAGTGCCCACGGGGACAATGAGCAGTTCTTC. This sequence encodes CSAHGDNEQFF.

This clonotype has a count of ten or more. V and J are TRBV28 and TRBJ1-4; D not resolved. Germline V gene lookup returns CDR1 MDHEN and CDR2 SYDVKM. This CDR3 contains 15 residues. Trimming took off 8 bases at V and 0 bases at J, with 13 bases between the two ends. For the CDR3, the DNA is TGTGCCAGCGGCACGGAGGGATCAACTAATGAAAAACTGTTTTTT. Translation: CASGTEGSTNEKLFF. The entire variable domain, with the rest obtained from reference TRBV28 and TRBJ1-4, is as follows: DVKVTQSSRYLVKRTGEKVFLECVQDMDHENMFWYRQDPGLGLRLIYFSYDVKMKEKGDIPEGYSVSREKKERFSLILESASTNQTSMYLCASGTEGSTNEKLFFGSGTQLSVL.

This clonotype was observed a handful of times. This chain uses TRBV12-3 or TRBV12-4 with TRBJ2-1; 10 nucleotides align to TRBD2. This CDR3 is built from 15 residues. V gave up 6 bases and J gave up 2 bases; unmatched junction bases: 4. DNA for the CDR3: TGTGCCAGCAGAACCGGGACTAGCGCCTACAATGAGCAGTTCTTC. Translating gives CASRTGTSAYNEQFF.

This clonotype was seen a handful of times. The rearrangement links TRBV7-3 to TRBJ2-1; 9 nucleotides align to TRBD2. The CDR3 is 17 amino acids. Unmatched junction bases numbered 13, after V lost 0 bases and J lost 10 bases. Germline V lookup: CDR1 SGHTA, CDR2 FQGTGA. The chain's CDR3 is CASSLTGAGGPAREQFF. In DNA form, the CDR3 reads TGTGCCAGCAGCTTAACGGGGGCGGGAGGGCCTGCAAGAGAGCAGTTCTTC.

The table lists this clonotype with a few counts. The chain links TRBV5-1 to TRBJ1-1, with 9 bases lining up with TRBD1. The germline CDR1 and CDR2 sequences are SGHRS and YFSETQ. With 3 bases clipped from V and 0 bases from J, the junction kept 9 bases outside the gene matches. The CDR3 sequence is 17 residues long. The CDR3 coding sequence is TGCGCCAGCAGCTCGGGGCCCGGACAGGGGCTGAACACTGAAGCTTTCTTT. This encodes CASSSGPGQGLNTEAFF.

This clonotype came up many times. The chain uses TRBV4-3 and TRBJ2-7, with 13 bases identical to TRBD2. CDR3 length equals 18 residues. Germline-derived CDR1 and CDR2 are LGHNA and YSLEER. The ends lost 0 bases at V and 2 bases at J; junction bases unmatched: 7. In DNA, the CDR3 is TGCGCCAGCAGCCAAGATCCTACAACTAGCGGGAGGGCCTACGAGCAGTACTTC. It translates to CASSQDPTTSGRAYEQYF.

This clonotype was observed at least ten times. The chain employs TRBV29-1 and TRBJ1-2; 10 nucleotides line up with TRBD1. This CDR3 has 13 residues. J lost 2 bases, V lost 5 bases, and 2 bases had no gene match. CDR1 SQVTM and CDR2 ANQGSEA come from the germline V gene. CDR3 protein: CSVQGQGNYGYTF. The CDR3 DNA is TGCAGCGTTCAGGGACAGGGGAACTATGGCTACACCTTC.

This clonotype was observed many times. The rearrangement uses TRBV2 and TRBJ1-6; 9 nucleotides match TRBD1. This CDR3 contains 15 residues. V was pared by 5 bases and J by 15 bases, with 14 bases of the junction left unmatched. Germline CDR1 reads SNHLY; CDR2 reads FYNNEI. In DNA form, the CDR3 reads TGTGCCAGCAGTCCGGGACAGGGTTTAAGTCGTCTCCTCCACTTT. This codes for CASSPGQGLSRLLHF.

In this sample, this clonotype turned up a few times. This chain uses TRBV6-5 with TRBJ1-5; a possible D gene is TRBD1 (6 bases). CDR3 length: 14 amino acids. V dropped 6 bases and J dropped 4 bases, with 13 bases sitting between them. Per germline, CDR1 MNHEY and CDR2 SVGAGI. In DNA form, the CDR3 reads TGTGCCAGCAGGAAACGGGACAAAAATCAGCCCCAGCATTTT. Encoded protein: CASRKRDKNQPQHF.

The J gene is TRBJ2-7, the V gene TRBV28; maybe TRBD1 (6 bases). Per germline, CDR1 MDHEN and CDR2 SYDVKM. The CDR3 is 14 residues long. The V end lost 7 bases, the J end lost 3 bases, and 16 bases lay between the germline ends. The CDR3, as DNA: TGTGCCAGCATTTCGACAGGACGGGTCTACGAGCAGTACTTC. Its translation: CASISTGRVYEQYF.

This clonotype was detected ten times or more. The rearrangement uses TRBV20-1 and TRBJ2-7; a possible D gene is TRBD1 (5 bases). The CDR3 extends over 16 amino acids. The V end lost 6 bases, the J end lost 3 bases, and 24 bases lay between the germline ends. The V gene's germline CDR1 is DFQATT and CDR2 SNEGSKA (reference sequence). CDR3 sequence (DNA): TGCAGTGCCCTACCGACAGACATCCTCCTAGACTACGAGCAGTACTTC. Translating it yields CSALPTDILLDYEQYF.

The table lists this clonotype with a few counts. This sequence joins TRBV13 and TRBJ2-3; tentatively, D is TRBD1 (5 bases). The germline V gene encodes CDR1 PRHDT and CDR2 FYEKMQ (reference sequence). Trimming took 6 bases from V and 4 from J, leaving 23 bases between them. This CDR3 contains 17 residues. DNA for the CDR3: TGTGCCAGCAGTCGCACGCTGGGGCCCCAGGCATCAGATACGCAGTATTTT. Translated, it gives CASSRTLGPQASDTQYF.

This clonotype was recorded at least ten times. The chain uses TRBV28 and TRBJ2-3, with TRBD2 matching 7 bases. The V segment lost 5 bases and the J segment 2 bases; nucleotides outside the gene matches: 7. Germline V gene sequence: CDR1 MDHEN, CDR2 SYDVKM. The CDR3 has 15 residues. CDR3 nucleotide sequence: TGTGCCAGCAGTGCCGGGACTACAAACACAGATACGCAGTATTTT. Translation: CASSAGTTNTDTQYF.

This clonotype was counted at least ten times. J is TRBJ1-1 and V is TRBV29-1; D uncertain. The CDR3 contains 12 residues. The V gene's germline CDR1 is SQVTM and CDR2 ANQGSEA. CDR3 sequence: CSPMPEGTEAFF. As DNA, the CDR3 is TGCAGTCCGATGCCGGAGGGCACTGAAGCTTTCTTT. The entire variable domain, with the rest obtained from reference TRBV29-1 and TRBJ1-1, is as follows: SAVISQKPSRDICQRGTSLTIQCQVDSQVTMMFWYRQQPGQSLTLIATANQGSEATYESGFVIDKFPISRPNLTFSTLTVSNMSPEDSSIYLCSPMPEGTEAFFGQGTRLTVV.

The table lists this clonotype with a few counts. This chain joins TRBV20-1 and TRBJ2-3, with 8 bases matching TRBD2. This CDR3 contains 14 residues. From germline, CDR1 is DFQATT and CDR2 SNEGSKA (reference sequence). The trim removed 7 bases at V and 3 bases at J, leaving 9 bases unmatched. Here the CDR3 reads CSGRLAWRTDTQYF. The CDR3 nucleotides are TGCAGTGGGCGACTAGCGTGGCGGACAGATACGCAGTATTTT.

This clonotype came up a few times. The chain links TRBV20-1 to TRBJ1-5; 9 nucleotides align to TRBD1. This CDR3 comprises 14 residues. The V gene's germline CDR1 is DFQATT and CDR2 SNEGSKA (reference sequence). The V and J ends lost 6 bases and 2 bases, in that order; junction bases with no gene match: 5. CDR3 loop: CSARTGARNQPQHF. DNA of the CDR3: TGCAGTGCGCGGACAGGGGCGCGCAATCAGCCCCAGCATTTT.